These 27 T cell receptor beta chains came from one sample sequenced in a study of blood T cell repertoires in COVID-19. Sequencing was performed with immunoSEQ multiplex PCR; in TCRdb, only in-frame clones are kept and a portion is missing. The repertoire holds fewer than 100,000 clones, with roughly four fifths as singletons. The sequencing sample was made of peripheral blood. The receptors originated from a human donor in a cohort sampled during active COVID-19.

This clone was counted a few times. The chain is built from TRBV3-1 (or the pseudogene TRBV3-2) and TRBJ2-7; a possible D gene is TRBD1 (6 bases). CDR1 is LGHDT, CDR2 YNNKEL, per germline (reference sequence). This CDR3 is 15 amino acids long. V shed 1 base and J shed 2 bases, with 12 bases lying between them. The CDR3 spells CASSQVGALPYEQYF. The CDR3 nucleotides read TGTGCCAGCAGCCAAGTGGGGGCCCTACCCTACGAGCAGTACTTC.

The chain uses TRBV15 and TRBJ1-1; 9 bases are shared with TRBD1. Germline V gene lookup returns CDR1 LNHNV and CDR2 YYDKDF (reference sequence). The junction had 4 bases not matched to a gene; V was cut back by 3 bases and J by 5 bases. This CDR3 is 14 amino acids long. CDR3 bases: TGTGCCACCAGCAGGGACAGGGGTCGAACTGAAGCTTTCTTT. This translates into CATSRDRGRTEAFF.

The V gene is TRBV2, the J gene TRBJ1-5; 7 bases fit TRBD1. The germline V gene has CDR1 SNHLY and CDR2 FYNNEI. J was trimmed by 4 bases and V by 6 bases; bases with no gene match: 6. The CDR3 spans 14 residues. The chain's CDR3 is CASRAQGINQPQHF. CDR3 coding DNA: TGTGCCAGCAGGGCACAGGGGATTAATCAGCCCCAGCATTTT.

The chain carries TRBV7-6 and TRBJ1-5; a weak D match, TRBD1 (5 bases). The CDR3 runs 16 residues. CDR1 is SGHVS, CDR2 FNYEAQ, per germline. Trimming left V 1 base short and J 2 bases short, with 12 bases between. The CDR3: CASSLEAGLGNQPQHF. For the CDR3, the DNA is TGTGCCAGCAGCTTAGAAGCAGGGTTGGGCAATCAGCCCCAGCATTTT.

The genes are TRBV3-1 (or the pseudogene TRBV3-2) and TRBJ2-7, with 8 bases that match TRBD2. The germline V gene encodes CDR1 LGHDT and CDR2 YNNKEL (reference sequence). J was trimmed by 4 bases and V by 5 bases; bases with no gene match: 7. This CDR3 is built from 14 residues. The CDR3 sequence is CASSDGGAQYEQYF. CDR3 nucleotide sequence: TGTGCCAGCAGCGACGGGGGGGCTCAGTACGAGCAGTACTTC.

In this sample, this clone turned up once. V and J are TRBV7-3 and TRBJ2-5, with D tentatively TRBD1 (6 bases). This CDR3 region has 15 residues. Germline CDR1 and CDR2: SGHTA and FQGTGA. Trimming took off 2 bases at V and 5 bases at J, with 15 bases between the two ends. The CDR3: CASSLGTGTEETQYF. In DNA form, the CDR3 reads TGTGCCAGCAGCTTAGGAACAGGGACCGAGGAGACCCAGTACTTC.

This clone was recorded a few times. The rearrangement joins TRBV11-2 to TRBJ2-5; the match to TRBD2 covers 7 bases. The CDR3 totals 13 residues. V shed 1 base, J shed 5 bases, and the junction held 1 base outside the gene matches. Germline lookup yields CDR1 SGHAT and CDR2 FQNNGV. CDR3 in DNA: TGTGCCAGCAGCTTAGGGGAGGGGGAGACCCAGTACTTC. Translated, it gives CASSLGEGETQYF.

This chain uses TRBV11-3 with TRBJ2-2, with D maybe TRBD1 (6 bases). V shed 5 bases and J shed 3 bases, with 10 bases lying between them. The CDR3 loop spans 14 amino acids. CDR1 and CDR2 (germline): SGHNT, YENEEA. The CDR3 DNA reads TGTGCCAGCAGCATGGACAGTGACACCGGGGAGCTGTTTTTT. Translation gives CASSMDSDTGELFF.

The rearrangement uses TRBV5-5 and TRBJ1-6; TRBD1 agrees at 8 bases. J was trimmed by 6 bases and V by 4 bases; bases with no gene match: 9. Germline CDR1 SGHKS, CDR2 YYEKEE (reference sequence). The CDR3 is made up of 16 amino acids. In DNA, the CDR3 is TGTGCCAGCAGCCCTTTCGGACAGGGTCTTAATTCACCCCTCCACTTT. It translates to CASSPFGQGLNSPLHF.

The CDR3 nucleotides are TGTGCCAGTAGTATAGAAAATCGGCAGCCCCAGCATTTT. It is translated as CASSIENRQPQHF. The chain employs TRBV19 and TRBJ1-5, with unresolved D. The V end lost 0 bases, the J end lost 7 bases, and 7 bases lay between the germline ends. The CDR3 sequence is 13 residues long. CDR1 and CDR2 (germline): LNHDA, SQIVND (reference sequence).

The chain has TRBV24-1 and TRBJ2-3; 11 positions match TRBD1. The germline V gene has CDR1 KGHDR and CDR2 SFDVKD. This CDR3 comprises 16 residues. V shed 4 bases, J shed 3 bases, and the junction held 5 bases outside the gene matches. The CDR3 loop is CATSDPGQGATDTQYF. DNA for the CDR3: TGTGCCACCAGTGACCCCGGACAGGGGGCTACAGATACGCAGTATTTT.

CDR3 DNA: TGTGCCAGCAGCTCAGGGACTAGCGGTCTCCTGGATACGCAGTATTTT. Its protein product is CASSSGTSGLLDTQYF. The chain is built from TRBV11-1 and TRBJ2-3; 11 nucleotides align to TRBD2. With 4 bases clipped from V and 6 bases from J, the junction kept 9 bases outside the gene matches. Germline V CDR1 and CDR2: SGHAT, FQDESV (reference sequence). This CDR3 comprises 16 residues.

The chain links TRBV5-1 to TRBJ2-5, with 7 bases identical to TRBD2. The J segment lost 0 bases and the V segment lost 4 bases, leaving 6 bases of the junction unmatched. Germline-derived CDR1 and CDR2 are SGHRS and YFSETQ. The CDR3 totals 15 residues. The CDR3 region has the DNA TGCGCCAGCAGCCGCGGGGGAGCGGACCAAGAGACCCAGTACTTC. The encoded protein is CASSRGGADQETQYF.

The CDR3, as DNA: TGCGCCAGCAGCTTAACTAGCGGGTATCTGTATACGCAGTATTTT. Translating gives CASSLTSGYLYTQYF. The rearrangement uses TRBV5-1 and TRBJ2-3; 9 nucleotides agree with TRBD2. Germline CDR1 reads SGHRS; CDR2 reads YFSETQ. V lost 2 bases, J lost 7 bases, and 8 bases stayed unmatched. This CDR3 contains 15 residues.

The gene calls are TRBV2 and TRBJ1-2; the match to TRBD1 covers 7 bases. V dropped 6 bases and J dropped 7; count of bases not matched to a gene: 11. The CDR3 totals 14 residues. Germline V gives CDR1 SNHLY, CDR2 FYNNEI. The CDR3 region has the DNA TGTGCCAGCAGGGGACAGTTAGCCACCCTTGGCTACACCTTC. This gives the protein CASRGQLATLGYTF.

Only a few counts were recorded for this clone. CDR3 bases: TGTGCCAGCACGGAGAACTCCTACGAGCAGTACTTC. This encodes CASTENSYEQYF. This rearrangement joins TRBV2 to TRBJ2-7; D uncertain. Trimming took off 7 bases at V and 0 bases at J, with 7 bases between the two ends. CDR3 length: 12 amino acids. Germline V gives CDR1 SNHLY, CDR2 FYNNEI.

The CDR3 DNA reads as TGTGCCAGCTCATCAAGGACAGGGCCCGATCAGCCCCAGCATTTT. Protein sequence: CASSSRTGPDQPQHF. The chain recombines TRBV18 with TRBJ1-5; 8 nucleotides match TRBD1. The CDR3 is 15 amino acids. Per germline, CDR1 KGHSH and CDR2 LQKENI. V dropped 5 bases and J dropped 5; count of bases not matched to a gene: 8.

This clone turned up a few times. The rearrangement links TRBV19 to TRBJ1-1; D ambiguous. Germline CDR1 LNHDA, CDR2 SQIVND (reference sequence). The CDR3 extends over 13 amino acids. V lost 8 bases and J 4 bases, leaving 14 bases between the germline ends. CDR3 sequence reads: CASRQDPSTEAFF. The CDR3, as DNA: TGTGCCAGTCGCCAGGATCCGAGCACTGAAGCTTTCTTT.

The chain carries TRBV7-8 and TRBJ1-3; a possible D gene is TRBD1 (5 bases). V lost 1 base, J lost 9 bases, and 13 bases lay in between. The CDR3 runs 14 residues. Germline-derived CDR1 and CDR2 are SGHVS and FQNEAQ. CDR3 sequence (DNA): TGTGCCAGCAGCTTAGTTGGCAGGCAGGGCACCATATATTTT. It encodes CASSLVGRQGTIYF.

The chain carries TRBV9 and TRBJ2-1, with 8 bases identical to TRBD2. The V gene's germline CDR1 is SGDLS and CDR2 YYNGEE. With 0 bases clipped from V and 6 bases from J, the junction kept 8 bases outside the gene matches. The CDR3 contains 16 residues. The CDR3 DNA reads as TGTGCCAGCAGCGTAGATAGCGGGGATACTCCCAATGAGCAGTTCTTC. Translating it yields CASSVDSGDTPNEQFF.

CDR3 sequence: CASSLANSRGYTF. CDR3 DNA: TGTGCCAGCAGCTTGGCTAACTCGAGAGGCTACACCTTC. The chain joins TRBV5-8 to TRBJ1-2; D is undetermined. This CDR3 region has 13 residues. From germline, CDR1 is SGHTS and CDR2 YDEGEE. V was pared by 0 bases and J by 8 bases, with 11 bases between.

This chain uses TRBV25-1 with TRBJ2-3; 8 nucleotides line up with TRBD1. The CDR3 totals 16 residues. Germline CDR1 and CDR2: MGHDK and SYGVNS. With V trimmed by 6 bases and J by 7 bases, 15 bases remained unmatched. The CDR3 protein is CASSPEGQAPFHTQYF. The CDR3 DNA reads as TGTGCCAGCAGCCCCGAGGGACAGGCCCCCTTTCATACGCAGTATTTT.

A word on this clone: The junction differs from germline at one of its ends, possibly a read error. The gene calls are TRBV7-7 and TRBJ2-2; TRBD2 aligns across 11 bases. The CDR3 is 15 amino acids. Per germline, CDR1 SSHAT and CDR2 FNYEAQ (reference sequence). The CDR3 DNA is TGTGCTAGCAGCGGCCCTAGCGGGGGGACCGGGGAGCTGTTTTTT. This encodes CASSGPSGGTGELFF.

The chain carries TRBV11-2 and TRBJ1-1; D is uncertain. The germline V gene encodes CDR1 SGHAT and CDR2 FQNNGV. The V end was cut by 0 bases, the J end by 5 bases, with 10 bases between. This CDR3 has 14 residues. This chain's CDR3 is CASSLEVGGTEAFF. The CDR3 DNA reads as TGTGCCAGCAGCTTAGAGGTAGGAGGTACTGAAGCTTTCTTT. The full variable domain, completed using reference TRBV11-2 and TRBJ1-1, is EAGVAQSPRYKIIEKRQSVAFWCNPISGHATLYWYQQILGQGPKLLIQFQNNGVVDDSQLPKDRFSAERLKGVDSTLKIQPAKLEDSAVYLCASSLEVGGTEAFFGQGTRLTVV.

This clone has more than one count but fewer than ten. This rearrangement joins TRBV4-1 to TRBJ1-2; no firm D call. V was cut by 1 base and J by 8 bases, with 5 bases left in between. The CDR3 is 11 amino acids. Germline lookup yields CDR1 MGHRA and CDR2 YSYEKL. This CDR3 is CASSQGLGYTF. The CDR3 DNA reads TGCGCCAGCAGCCAAGGACTGGGCTACACCTTC.

The chain has TRBV14 and TRBJ2-3; 10 nucleotides line up with TRBD2. There are 20 residues in the CDR3. The germline gives CDR1 SGHDN, CDR2 FVKESK. V gave up 3 bases and J gave up 2 bases; unmatched junction bases: 17. For the CDR3, the DNA is TGTGCCAGCAGCCACCTTGTCGGAAGGAGTAGCGGGGGGTACACAGATACGCAGTATTTT. It specifies CASSHLVGRSSGGYTDTQYF.

The chain links TRBV27 to TRBJ2-3; no definite D call. This CDR3 has 11 residues. V gave up 5 bases and J gave up 8 bases, with 8 bases separating them. Germline V gene data show CDR1 as MNHEY and CDR2 as SMNVEV (reference sequence). In DNA form, the CDR3 reads TGTGCCAGCAGTATTGGCGGTACGCAGTATTTT. As protein: CASSIGGTQYF.